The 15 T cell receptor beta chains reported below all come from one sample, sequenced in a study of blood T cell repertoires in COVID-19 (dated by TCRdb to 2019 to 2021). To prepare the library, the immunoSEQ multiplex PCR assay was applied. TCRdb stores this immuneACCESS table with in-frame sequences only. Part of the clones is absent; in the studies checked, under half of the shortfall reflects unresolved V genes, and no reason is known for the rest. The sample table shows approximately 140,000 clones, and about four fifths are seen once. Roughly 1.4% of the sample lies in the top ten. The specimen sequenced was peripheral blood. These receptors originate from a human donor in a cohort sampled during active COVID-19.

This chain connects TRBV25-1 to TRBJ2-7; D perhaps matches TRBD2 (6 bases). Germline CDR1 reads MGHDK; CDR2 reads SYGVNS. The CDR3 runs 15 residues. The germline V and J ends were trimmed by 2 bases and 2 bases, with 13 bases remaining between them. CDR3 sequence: CASSEVADPTYEQYF. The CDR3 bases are TGTGCCAGCAGTGAAGTAGCGGATCCTACCTACGAGCAGTACTTC.

The CDR3 protein is CASSLGGDQPQHF. DNA for the CDR3: TGCGCCAGCAGCCTAGGGGGAGATCAGCCCCAGCATTTT. J is TRBJ1-5 and V is TRBV5-1; perhaps TRBD1 as D (6 bases). Trimming left V 4 bases short and J 5 bases short, with 10 bases between. Germline V gene lookup returns CDR1 SGHRS and CDR2 YFSETQ. The CDR3 covers 13 residues.

The CDR3 protein is CAISEGQALGGYTF. CDR3 bases: TGTGCCATCAGTGAGGGACAGGCCTTAGGGGGCTACACCTTC. V is TRBV10-3 and J is TRBJ1-2; 7 nucleotides agree with TRBD1. This CDR3 contains 14 residues. Germline trimming cut 2 bases from V and 8 bases from J; bases unmatched to any gene: 8. Germline V CDR1 and CDR2: ENHRY, SYGVKD.

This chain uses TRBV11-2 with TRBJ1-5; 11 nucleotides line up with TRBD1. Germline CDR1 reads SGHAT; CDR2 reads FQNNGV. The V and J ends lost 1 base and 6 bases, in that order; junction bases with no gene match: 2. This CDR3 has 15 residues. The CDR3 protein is CASSLGGQGVQPQHF. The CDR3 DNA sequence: TGTGCCAGCAGCTTAGGGGGACAGGGGGTTCAGCCCCAGCATTTT.

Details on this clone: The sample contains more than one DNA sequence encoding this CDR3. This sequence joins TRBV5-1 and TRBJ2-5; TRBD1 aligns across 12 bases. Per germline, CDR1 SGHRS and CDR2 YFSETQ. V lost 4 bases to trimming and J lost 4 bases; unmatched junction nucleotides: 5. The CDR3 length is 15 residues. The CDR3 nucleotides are TGCGCCAGCAGCGCCGGGACAGGGGGCGGAGAGACCCAGTACTTC. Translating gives CASSAGTGGGETQYF.

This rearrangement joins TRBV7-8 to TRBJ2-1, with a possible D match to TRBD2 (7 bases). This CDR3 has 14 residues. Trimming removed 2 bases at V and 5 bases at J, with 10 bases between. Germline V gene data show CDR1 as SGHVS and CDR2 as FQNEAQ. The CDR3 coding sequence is TGTGCCAGCAGCTTAAGCGGGACAAACAATGAGCAGTTCTTC. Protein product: CASSLSGTNNEQFF.

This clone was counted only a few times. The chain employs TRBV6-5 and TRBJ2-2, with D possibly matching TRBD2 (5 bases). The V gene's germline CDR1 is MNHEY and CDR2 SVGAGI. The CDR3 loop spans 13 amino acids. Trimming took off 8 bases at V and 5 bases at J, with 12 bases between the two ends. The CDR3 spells CASRGLGTGELFF. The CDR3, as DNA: TGTGCCAGCCGAGGGTTAGGTACCGGGGAGCTGTTTTTT.

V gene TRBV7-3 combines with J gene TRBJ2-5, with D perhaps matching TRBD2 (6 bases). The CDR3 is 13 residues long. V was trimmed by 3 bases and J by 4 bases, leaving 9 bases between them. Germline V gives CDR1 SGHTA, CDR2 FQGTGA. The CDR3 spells CASSLGGPETQYF. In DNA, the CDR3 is TGTGCCAGCAGCTTGGGGGGACCAGAGACCCAGTACTTC.

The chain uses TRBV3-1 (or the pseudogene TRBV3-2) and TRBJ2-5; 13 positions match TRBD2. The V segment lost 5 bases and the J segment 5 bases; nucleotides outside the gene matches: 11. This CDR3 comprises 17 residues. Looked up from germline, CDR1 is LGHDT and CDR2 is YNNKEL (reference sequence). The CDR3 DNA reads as TGTGCCAGCAGCTATTCACCGGGACTAGCGGGGAGGGAGACCCAGTACTTC. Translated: CASSYSPGLAGRETQYF.

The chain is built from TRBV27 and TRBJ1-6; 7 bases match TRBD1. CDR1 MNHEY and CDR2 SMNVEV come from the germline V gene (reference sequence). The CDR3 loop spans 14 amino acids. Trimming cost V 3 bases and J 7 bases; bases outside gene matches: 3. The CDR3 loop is CASSFDRENSPLHF. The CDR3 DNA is TGTGCCAGCAGTTTTGACAGGGAAAATTCACCCCTCCACTTT.

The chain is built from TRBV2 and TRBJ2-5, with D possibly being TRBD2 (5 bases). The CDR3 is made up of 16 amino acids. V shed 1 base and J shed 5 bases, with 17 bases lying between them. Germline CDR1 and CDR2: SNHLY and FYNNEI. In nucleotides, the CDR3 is TGTGCCAGCAGTGAAGGCGAGGGATCTCAGAGGGAGACCCAGTACTTC. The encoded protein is CASSEGEGSQRETQYF. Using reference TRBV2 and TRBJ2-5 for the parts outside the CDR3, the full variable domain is EPEVTQTPSHQVTQMGQEVILRCVPISNHLYFYWYRQILGQKVEFLVSFYNNEISEKSEIFDDQFSVERPDGSNFTLKIRSTKLEDSAMYFCASSEGEGSQRETQYFGPGTRLLVL.

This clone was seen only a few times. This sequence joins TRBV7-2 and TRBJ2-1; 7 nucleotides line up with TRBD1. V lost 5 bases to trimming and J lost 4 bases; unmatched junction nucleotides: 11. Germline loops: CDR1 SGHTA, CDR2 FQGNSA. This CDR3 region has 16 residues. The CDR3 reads CASSDLGTVLYNEQFF. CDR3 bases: TGTGCCAGCAGCGACTTGGGGACAGTGCTATACAATGAGCAGTTCTTC.

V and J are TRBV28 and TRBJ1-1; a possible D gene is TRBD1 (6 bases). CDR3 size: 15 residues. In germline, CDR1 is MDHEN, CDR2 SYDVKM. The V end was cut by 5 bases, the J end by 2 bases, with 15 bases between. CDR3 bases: TGTGCCAGCAGTACCCCGACAGGTGGAAACACTGAAGCTTTCTTT. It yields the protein CASSTPTGGNTEAFF.

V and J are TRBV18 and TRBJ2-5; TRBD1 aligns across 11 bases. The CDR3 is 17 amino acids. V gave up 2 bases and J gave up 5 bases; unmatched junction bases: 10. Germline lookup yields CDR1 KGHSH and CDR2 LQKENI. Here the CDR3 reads CASSPVWTGGQEETQYF. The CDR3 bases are TGTGCCAGCTCACCAGTATGGACAGGGGGCCAGGAGGAGACCCAGTACTTC.

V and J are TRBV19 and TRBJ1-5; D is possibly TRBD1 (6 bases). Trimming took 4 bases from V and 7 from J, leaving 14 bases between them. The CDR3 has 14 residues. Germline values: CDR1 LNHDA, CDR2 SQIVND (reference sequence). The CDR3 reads CASSRGRGEQPQHF. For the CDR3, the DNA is TGTGCCAGTAGTAGAGGCAGGGGCGAACAGCCCCAGCATTTT.